This T cell receptor (beta chain) was captured by sequencing in a study of control samples from healthy donors and cancer patients. V was trimmed by 7 bases and J by 6 bases, leaving 21 bases between them. The CDR3 consists of 15 residues. Germline lookup yields CDR1 SGHTA and CDR2 FQGNSA. Measured with immunoSEQ multiplex PCR; TCRdb has only the in-frame clones, and not every one. The sample has about 14,000 clones; about 80% are singletons. Sequenced sample: formalin-fixed, paraffin-embedded tissue. This sequence originates from a female donor with lung cancer. The genes are TRBV7-2 and TRBJ1-2, with D perhaps matching TRBD1 (5 bases). The DNA for the CDR3 is TGTGCCAGCATGGGGCGAGCTCAGAAAGGTGATGGCTACACCTTC. As protein: CASMGRAQKGDGYTF.